This note documents a single T cell receptor (beta chain) sequence. Other DNA sequences in the sample encode the same CDR3. This CDR3 is built from 13 residues. Per the germline V gene, CDR1 is SQVTM and CDR2 is ANQGSEA. Trimming took 4 bases from V and 0 from J; bases not matched to a gene: 2. This sample was taken from a study of blood T cell repertoires in COVID-19. In the original analysis: The authors estimated nucleated cell counts from reference gene primer amplification. TCRdb keeps only in-frame clones here, not all; method: immunoSEQ multiplex PCR. The V and J calls and clone size were taken over from that table, and D and trimming were inferred from the DNA. This table holds around 450,000 clones, around nine tenths found once.

The rearrangement joins TRBV29-1 to TRBJ1-2; TRBD1 matches 7 bases. The TCR sequence derives from a woman in her 30s with acute or convalescent COVID-19. Sequenced: peripheral blood. The CDR3 sequence: CSVAGTANYGYTF. In DNA form, the CDR3 reads TGCAGCGTTGCCGGGACAGCTAACTATGGCTACACCTTC. The full variable domain, completed using reference TRBV29-1 and TRBJ1-2, is SAVISQKPSRDICQRGTSLTIQCQVDSQVTMMFWYRQQPGQSLTLIATANQGSEATYESGFVIDKFPISRPNLTFSTLTVSNMSPEDSSIYLCSVAGTANYGYTFGSGTRLTVV.